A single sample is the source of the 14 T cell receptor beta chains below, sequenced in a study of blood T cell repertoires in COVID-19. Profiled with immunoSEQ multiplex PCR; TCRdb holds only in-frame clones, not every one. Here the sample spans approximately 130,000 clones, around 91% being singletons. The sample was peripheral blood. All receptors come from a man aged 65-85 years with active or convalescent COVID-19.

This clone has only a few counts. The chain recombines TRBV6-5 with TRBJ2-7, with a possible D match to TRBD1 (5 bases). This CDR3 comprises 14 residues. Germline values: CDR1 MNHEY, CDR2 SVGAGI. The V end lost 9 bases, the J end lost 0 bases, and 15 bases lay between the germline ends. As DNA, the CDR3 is TGTGCCAGTGGGGCGGCTCTGAGCTCCTACGAGCAGTACTTC. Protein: CASGAALSSYEQYF.

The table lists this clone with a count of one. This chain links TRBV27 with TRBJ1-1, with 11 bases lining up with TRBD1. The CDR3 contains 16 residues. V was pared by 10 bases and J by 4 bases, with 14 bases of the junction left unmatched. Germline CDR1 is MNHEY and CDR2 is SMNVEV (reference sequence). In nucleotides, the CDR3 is TGTGCCACCCAGTCGGACAGGGGGCTAAGGGGCACTGAAGCTTTCTTT. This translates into CATQSDRGLRGTEAFF.

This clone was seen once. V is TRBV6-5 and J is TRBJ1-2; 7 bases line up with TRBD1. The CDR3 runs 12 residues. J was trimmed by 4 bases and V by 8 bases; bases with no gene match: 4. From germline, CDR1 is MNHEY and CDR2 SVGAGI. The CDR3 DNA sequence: TGTGCCAGCCGGACAGGATTCTATGGCTACACCTTC. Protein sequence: CASRTGFYGYTF.

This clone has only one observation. This chain's CDR3 is CSASPSGNEQFF. For the CDR3, the DNA is TGCAGTGCTAGTCCTAGCGGTAATGAGCAGTTCTTC. The rearrangement joins TRBV20-1 to TRBJ2-1, with 7 bases that match TRBD2. With V trimmed by 3 bases and J by 7 bases, 3 bases remained unmatched. Per germline, CDR1 DFQATT and CDR2 SNEGSKA (reference sequence). The CDR3 runs to 12 residues.

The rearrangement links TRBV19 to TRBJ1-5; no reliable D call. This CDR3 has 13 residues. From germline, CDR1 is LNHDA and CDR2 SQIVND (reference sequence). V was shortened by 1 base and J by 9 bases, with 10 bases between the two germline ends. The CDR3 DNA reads TGTGCCAGTAGTATAGGGCCTGCTTGGCCCCAGCATTTT. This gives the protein CASSIGPAWPQHF. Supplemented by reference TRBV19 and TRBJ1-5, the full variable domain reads DGGITQSPKYLFRKEGQNVTLSCEQNLNHDAMYWYRQDPGQGLRLIYYSQIVNDFQKGDIAEGYSVSREKKESFPLTVTSAQKNPTAFYLCASSIGPAWPQHFGDGTRLSIL.

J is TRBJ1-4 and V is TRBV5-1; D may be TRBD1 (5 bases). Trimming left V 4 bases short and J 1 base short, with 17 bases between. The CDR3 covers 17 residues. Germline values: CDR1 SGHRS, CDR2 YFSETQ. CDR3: CASSPPGGAKTNEKLFF. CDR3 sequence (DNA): TGCGCCAGCAGCCCTCCCGGTGGGGCTAAAACTAATGAAAAACTGTTTTTT.

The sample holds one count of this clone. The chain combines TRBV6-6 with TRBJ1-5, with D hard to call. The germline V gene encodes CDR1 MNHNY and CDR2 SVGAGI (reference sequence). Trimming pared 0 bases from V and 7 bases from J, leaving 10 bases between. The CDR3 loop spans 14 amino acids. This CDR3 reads CASSYSAKEQPQHF. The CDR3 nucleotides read TGTGCCAGCAGTTACTCTGCCAAGGAGCAGCCCCAGCATTTT.

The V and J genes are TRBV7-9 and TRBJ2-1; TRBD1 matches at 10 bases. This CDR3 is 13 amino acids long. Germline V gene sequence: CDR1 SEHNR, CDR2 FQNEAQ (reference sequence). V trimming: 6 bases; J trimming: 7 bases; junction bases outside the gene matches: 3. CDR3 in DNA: TGTGCCAGCAGTGGACAGGGGGGAAATGAGCAGTTCTTC. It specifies CASSGQGGNEQFF.

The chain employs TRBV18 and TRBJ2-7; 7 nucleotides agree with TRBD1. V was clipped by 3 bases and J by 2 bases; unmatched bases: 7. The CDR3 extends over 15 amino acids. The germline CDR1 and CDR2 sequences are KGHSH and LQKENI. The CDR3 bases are TGTGCCAGCTCACCCCTGGACAGGACGGCCTACGAGCAGTACTTC. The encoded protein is CASSPLDRTAYEQYF.

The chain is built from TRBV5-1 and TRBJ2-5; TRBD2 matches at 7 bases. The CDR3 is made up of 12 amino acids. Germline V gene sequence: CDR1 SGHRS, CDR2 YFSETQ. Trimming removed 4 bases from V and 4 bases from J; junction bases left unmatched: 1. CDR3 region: CASSPGGETQYF. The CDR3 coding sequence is TGCGCCAGCAGCCCGGGGGGAGAGACCCAGTACTTC.

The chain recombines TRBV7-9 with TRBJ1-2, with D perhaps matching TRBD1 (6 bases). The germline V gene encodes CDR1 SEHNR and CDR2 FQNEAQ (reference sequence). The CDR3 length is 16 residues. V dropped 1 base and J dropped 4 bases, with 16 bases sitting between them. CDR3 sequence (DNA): TGTGCCAGCAGCTTAGGGTGGCGGACAGAGATCTATGGCTACACCTTC. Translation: CASSLGWRTEIYGYTF.

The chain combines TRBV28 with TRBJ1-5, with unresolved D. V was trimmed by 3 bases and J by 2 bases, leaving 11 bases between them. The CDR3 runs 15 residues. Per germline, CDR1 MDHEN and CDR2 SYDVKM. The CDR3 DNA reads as TGTGCCAGCAGTTTTGGCAGTATGGGCAATCAGCCCCAGCATTTT. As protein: CASSFGSMGNQPQHF.

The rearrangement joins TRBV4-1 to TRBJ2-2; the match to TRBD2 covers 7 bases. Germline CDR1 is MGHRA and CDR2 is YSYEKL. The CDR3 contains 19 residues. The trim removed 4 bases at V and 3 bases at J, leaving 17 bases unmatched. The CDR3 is CASSPHVGLADTYTGELFF. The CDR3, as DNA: TGCGCCAGCAGCCCCCACGTAGGGCTAGCGGATACTTACACCGGGGAGCTGTTTTTT.

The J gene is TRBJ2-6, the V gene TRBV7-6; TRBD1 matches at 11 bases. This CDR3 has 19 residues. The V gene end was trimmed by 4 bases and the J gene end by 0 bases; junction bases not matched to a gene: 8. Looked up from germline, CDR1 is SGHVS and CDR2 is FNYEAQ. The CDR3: CASSSLGQGASSGANVLTF. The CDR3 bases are TGTGCCAGCAGCTCCCTTGGACAGGGGGCCAGCTCTGGGGCCAACGTCCTGACTTTC. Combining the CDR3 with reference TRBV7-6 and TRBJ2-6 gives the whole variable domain GAGVSQSPRYKVTKRGQDVALRCDPISGHVSLYWYRQALGQGPEFLTYFNYEAQQDKSGLPNDRFSAERPEGSISTLTIQRTEQRDSAMYRCASSSLGQGASSGANVLTFGAGSRLTVL.